These 11 T cell receptor beta chains were all obtained from the same sample, sequenced in a study of CD8 T cells in ankylosing spondylitis. TCRdb re-derived calls from the 5' RACE reads in MiXCR, one entry per CDR3 protein. The sample records 200,000 to 250,000 distinct CDR3 sequences, around 20% being singletons. For these receptors, no antigen is known. General study results and limits: A TCR beta motif of several highly homologous variants seemed to mark ankylosing spondylitis blood.

The sequenced sample consisted of blood, either unsorted or a sorted T cell fraction (not recorded which). These receptors were taken from a male donor with ankylosing spondylitis.

The chain couples TRBV28 to TRBJ2-7; 7 nucleotides match TRBD1. CDR1 is MDHEN and CDR2 is SYDVKM in the germline V gene. The ends lost 5 bases at V and 3 bases at J; junction bases unmatched: 7. This CDR3 is built from 14 residues. The CDR3 spells CASSPTGYGYEQYF. The CDR3 region has the DNA TGTGCCAGCAGTCCGACAGGGTACGGCTACGAGCAGTACTTC.

V gene TRBV11-3 combines with J gene TRBJ2-7; D is undetermined. The germline V gene has CDR1 SGHNT and CDR2 YENEEA. Trimming took 1 base from V and 2 from J, leaving 9 bases between them. This CDR3 has 14 residues. This CDR3 is CASSLVVNPYEQYF. Written as DNA, the CDR3 is TGTGCCAGCAGCTTAGTTGTAAATCCCTACGAGCAGTACTTC.

The chain couples TRBV4-1 to TRBJ2-7, with 10 bases lining up with TRBD2. CDR1 is MGHRA, CDR2 YSYEKL, per germline. There are 16 residues in the CDR3. V gave up 5 bases and J gave up 0 bases; unmatched junction bases: 7. CDR3 residues: CASSSLAGSDSYEQYF. The CDR3 region has the DNA TGCGCCAGCAGCTCACTAGCGGGGTCTGACTCCTACGAGCAGTACTTC.

The V and J genes are TRBV4-3 and TRBJ2-7, with D unclear. The CDR3 is made up of 15 amino acids. V was shortened by 0 bases and J by 1 base, with 10 bases between the two germline ends. CDR1 is LGHNA, CDR2 YSLEER, per germline. CDR3 residues: CASSQDRGVSYEQYF. DNA for the CDR3: TGCGCCAGCAGCCAAGATCGAGGAGTTTCCTACGAGCAGTACTTC.

This sequence joins TRBV4-3 and TRBJ2-7, with unresolved D. Germline-derived CDR1 and CDR2 are LGHNA and YSLEER. The V and J ends lost 0 bases and 3 bases respectively, with 12 bases between them. This CDR3 is built from 15 residues. In nucleotides, the CDR3 is TGCGCCAGCAGCCAAGATGGAACGGGTGACTACGAGCAGTACTTC. Its translation is CASSQDGTGDYEQYF.

This clonotype was counted only a few times. One end of the junction fails to match germline, which may point to a read error. The J gene is TRBJ2-1, the V gene TRBV5-1; D unresolved. CDR1 SGHRS and CDR2 YFSETQ come from the germline V gene. The CDR3 extends over 14 amino acids. CDR3 loop: CASSLAGPYDEQFF. In DNA form, the CDR3 reads TGCGCCAGCAGCTTGGCCGGACCCTACGATGAGCAGTTCTTC.

This clonotype was observed a few times. The V gene is TRBV6-5, the J gene TRBJ2-7; D perhaps matches TRBD2 (6 bases). Trimming removed 4 bases at V and 2 bases at J, with 15 bases between. The germline gives CDR1 MNHEY, CDR2 SVGAGI. The CDR3 length is 15 residues. The CDR3, as DNA: TGTGCCAGCAGTTCACTGGGGGGTCCCACCTACGAGCAGTACTTC. Its protein is CASSSLGGPTYEQYF.

In this sample, this clonotype is medium-sized. The junction departs from germline at one end; a sequencing error may be responsible. The chain links TRBV7-9 to TRBJ2-7, with a tentative D call TRBD2 (5 bases). Germline lookup yields CDR1 SEHNR and CDR2 FQNEAQ (reference sequence). This CDR3 has 13 residues. CDR3 in amino acids: CASSLDSTYEQYF. The CDR3, as DNA: TGCGCCAGCAGCTTGGACTCAACCTACGAGCAGTACTTC.

This clonotype was picked up a small number of times. This CDR3 is CASSIFPDTDTQYF. CDR3 nucleotide sequence: TGTGCCAGTAGTATATTTCCCGACACAGATACGCAGTATTTT. The chain joins TRBV19 to TRBJ2-3; unclear D gene. The V end lost 2 bases, the J end lost 2 bases, and 8 bases lay between the germline ends. The CDR3 has 14 amino acids. Germline V gene sequence: CDR1 LNHDA, CDR2 SQIVND (reference sequence).

This clonotype was observed a handful of times. The chain joins TRBV3-1 to TRBJ1-2; D uncertain. The length of the CDR3 is 15 residues. Looked up from germline, CDR1 is LGHDT and CDR2 is YNNKEL (reference sequence). Trimming removed 0 bases from V and 0 bases from J, with 8 bases in between. CDR3 nucleotide sequence: TGTGCCAGCAGCCAAGATCTGGTCGCTAACTATGGCTACACCTTC. This sequence encodes CASSQDLVANYGYTF.

This clonotype was seen a handful of times. The chain couples TRBV12-3 or TRBV12-4 to TRBJ2-2; TRBD1 might be the D (6 bases). CDR3 length: 13 amino acids. DNA of the CDR3: TGTGCTACGGGGAAAGGGGGCACCGGGGAGCTGTTTTTT. It translates to CATGKGGTGELFF.